This T cell receptor (beta chain) was profiled in a study of T cell repertoires in cytomegalovirus infection. TCRdb re-analysed the reads in MiXCR, keeping a single row per CDR3 protein. The sample has 740,000 or so distinct CDR3 sequences, approximately 40% seen once. This clonotype was observed many times. This CDR3 spans 15 amino acids. CDR1 and CDR2 from the germline V gene are MNHNS and SASEGT. Trimming removed 2 bases from V and 3 bases from J, with 14 bases in between. The material sequenced was PBMCs. The receptor was isolated from a human donor in good health (CMV status not recorded). Some clones in this sample may be carry-over from other donors' samples. This chain connects TRBV6-1 to TRBJ2-7; no firm D call. CDR3 coding DNA: TGTGCCAGCAGTGAAAACTCGGCGGCCAGCTACGAGCAGTACTTC. Protein: CASSENSAASYEQYF.